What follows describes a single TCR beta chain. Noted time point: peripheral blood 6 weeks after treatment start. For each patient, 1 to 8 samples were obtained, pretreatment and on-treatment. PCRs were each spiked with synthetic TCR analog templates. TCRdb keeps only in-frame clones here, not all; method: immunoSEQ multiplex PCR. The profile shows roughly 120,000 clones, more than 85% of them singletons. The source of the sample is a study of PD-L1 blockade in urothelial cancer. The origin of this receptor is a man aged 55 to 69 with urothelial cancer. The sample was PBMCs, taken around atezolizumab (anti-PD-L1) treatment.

CDR3 sequence (DNA): TGTGCCAGCTCACCACCGGGTCCAGGGGGCCAGCCCCAGCATTTT. Amino acid sequence: CASSPPGPGGQPQHF. The V and J genes are TRBV18 and TRBJ1-5; 8 nucleotides match TRBD1. This CDR3 is 15 amino acids long. Germline V gene lookup returns CDR1 KGHSH and CDR2 LQKENI. V trimming: 0 bases; J trimming: 7 bases; junction bases outside the gene matches: 5.